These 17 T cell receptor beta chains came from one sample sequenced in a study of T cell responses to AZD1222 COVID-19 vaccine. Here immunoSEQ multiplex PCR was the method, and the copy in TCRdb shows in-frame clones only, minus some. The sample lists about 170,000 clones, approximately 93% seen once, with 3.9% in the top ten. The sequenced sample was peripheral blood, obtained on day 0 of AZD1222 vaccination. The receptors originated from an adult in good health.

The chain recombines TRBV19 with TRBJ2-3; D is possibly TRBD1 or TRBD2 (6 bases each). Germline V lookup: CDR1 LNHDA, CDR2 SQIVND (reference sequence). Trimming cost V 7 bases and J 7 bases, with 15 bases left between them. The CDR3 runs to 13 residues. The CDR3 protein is CASTPEGTYTQYF. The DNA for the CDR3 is TGTGCCAGTACTCCGGAGGGGACATATACGCAGTATTTT.

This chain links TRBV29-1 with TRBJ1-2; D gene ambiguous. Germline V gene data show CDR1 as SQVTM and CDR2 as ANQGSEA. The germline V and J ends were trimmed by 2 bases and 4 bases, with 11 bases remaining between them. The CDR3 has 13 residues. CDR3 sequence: CSVEREIGYGYTF. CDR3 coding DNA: TGCAGCGTTGAAAGGGAGATTGGCTATGGCTACACCTTC.

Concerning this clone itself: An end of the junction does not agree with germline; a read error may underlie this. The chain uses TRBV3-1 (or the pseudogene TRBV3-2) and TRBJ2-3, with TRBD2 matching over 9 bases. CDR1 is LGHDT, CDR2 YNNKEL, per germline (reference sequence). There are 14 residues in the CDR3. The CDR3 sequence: CASSQESGGSPMDF. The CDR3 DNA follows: TGTGCCAGCAGCCAAGAGAGCGGGGGGTCTCCCATGGATTTT.

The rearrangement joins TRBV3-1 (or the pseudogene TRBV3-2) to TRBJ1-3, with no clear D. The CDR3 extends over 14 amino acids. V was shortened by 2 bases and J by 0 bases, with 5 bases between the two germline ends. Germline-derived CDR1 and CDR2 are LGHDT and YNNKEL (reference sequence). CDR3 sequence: CASSQSGSGNTIYF. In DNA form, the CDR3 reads TGTGCCAGCAGCCAATCAGGCTCTGGAAACACCATATATTTT.

As DNA, the CDR3 is TGTGCCAGCAGCCTTCGCGAGGGATCCACCTACGAGCAGTACTTC. Encoded protein: CASSLREGSTYEQYF. The rearrangement joins TRBV3-1 (or the pseudogene TRBV3-2) to TRBJ2-7; tentatively, D is TRBD2 (5 bases). The CDR3 contains 15 residues. Trimming stripped 4 bases from V and 2 bases from J, with 15 bases between. Germline-derived CDR1 and CDR2 are LGHDT and YNNKEL (reference sequence).

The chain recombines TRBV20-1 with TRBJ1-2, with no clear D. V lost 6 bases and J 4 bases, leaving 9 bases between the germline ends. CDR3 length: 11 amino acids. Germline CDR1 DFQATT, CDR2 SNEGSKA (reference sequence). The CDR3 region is CSAEPFYGYTF. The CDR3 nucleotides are TGCAGTGCGGAACCGTTCTATGGCTACACCTTC.

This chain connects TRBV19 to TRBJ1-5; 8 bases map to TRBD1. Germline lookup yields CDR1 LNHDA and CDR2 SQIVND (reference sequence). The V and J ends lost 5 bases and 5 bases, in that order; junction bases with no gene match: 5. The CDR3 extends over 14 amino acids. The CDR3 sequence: CASSLTGAYQPQHF. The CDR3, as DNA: TGTGCCAGTAGTTTGACAGGGGCTTATCAGCCCCAGCATTTT. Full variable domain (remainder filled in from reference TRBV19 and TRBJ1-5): DGGITQSPKYLFRKEGQNVTLSCEQNLNHDAMYWYRQDPGQGLRLIYYSQIVNDFQKGDIAEGYSVSREKKESFPLTVTSAQKNPTAFYLCASSLTGAYQPQHFGDGTRLSIL.

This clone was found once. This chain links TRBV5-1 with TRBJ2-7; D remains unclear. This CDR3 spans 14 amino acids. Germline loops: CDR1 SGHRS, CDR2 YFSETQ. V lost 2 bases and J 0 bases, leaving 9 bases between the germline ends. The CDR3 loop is CASSFRPTSYEQYF. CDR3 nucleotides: TGCGCCAGCAGCTTTAGGCCCACCTCCTACGAGCAGTACTTC.

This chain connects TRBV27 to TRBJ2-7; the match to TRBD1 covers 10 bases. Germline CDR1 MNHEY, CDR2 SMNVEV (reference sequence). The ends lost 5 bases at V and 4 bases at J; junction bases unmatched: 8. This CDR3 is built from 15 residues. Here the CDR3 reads CASSHLRDRGYEQYF. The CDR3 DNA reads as TGTGCCAGCAGTCACCTCCGGGACAGGGGTTACGAGCAGTACTTC.

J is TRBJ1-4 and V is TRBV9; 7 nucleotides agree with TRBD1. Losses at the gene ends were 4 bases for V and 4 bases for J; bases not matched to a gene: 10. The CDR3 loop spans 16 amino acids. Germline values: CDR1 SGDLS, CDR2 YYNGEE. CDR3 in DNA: TGTGCCAGCAGCCCGCCCGGGACAGCGTATAATGAAAAACTGTTTTTT. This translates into CASSPPGTAYNEKLFF.

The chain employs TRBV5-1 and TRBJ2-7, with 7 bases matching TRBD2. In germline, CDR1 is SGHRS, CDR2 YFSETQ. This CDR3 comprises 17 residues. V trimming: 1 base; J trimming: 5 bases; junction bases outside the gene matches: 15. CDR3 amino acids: CASSLTSVLSYGDEQYF. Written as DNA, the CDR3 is TGCGCCAGCAGCTTGACTAGCGTTCTGTCCTACGGGGACGAGCAGTACTTC.

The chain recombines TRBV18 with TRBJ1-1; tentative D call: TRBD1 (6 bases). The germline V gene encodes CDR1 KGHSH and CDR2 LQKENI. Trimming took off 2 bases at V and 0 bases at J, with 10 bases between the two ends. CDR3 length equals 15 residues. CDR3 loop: CASSPARQVNTEAFF. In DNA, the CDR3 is TGTGCCAGCTCACCAGCGAGACAGGTGAACACTGAAGCTTTCTTT.

The DNA for the CDR3 is TGTGCCAGCAGCAGACAGGGTGCGAACACCGGGGAGCTGTTTTTT. It specifies CASSRQGANTGELFF. V and J are TRBV6-5 and TRBJ2-2; TRBD1 matches 7 bases. J was trimmed by 0 bases and V by 6 bases; bases with no gene match: 4. CDR1 and CDR2 from the germline V gene are MNHEY and SVGAGI. The CDR3 has 15 residues.

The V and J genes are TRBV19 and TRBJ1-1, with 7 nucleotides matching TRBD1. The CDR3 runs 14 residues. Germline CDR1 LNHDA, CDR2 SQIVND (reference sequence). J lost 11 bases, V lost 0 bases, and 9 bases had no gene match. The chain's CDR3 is CASSIDLGTGVAFF. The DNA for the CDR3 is TGTGCCAGTAGTATAGATCTAGGTACAGGGGTTGCTTTCTTT.

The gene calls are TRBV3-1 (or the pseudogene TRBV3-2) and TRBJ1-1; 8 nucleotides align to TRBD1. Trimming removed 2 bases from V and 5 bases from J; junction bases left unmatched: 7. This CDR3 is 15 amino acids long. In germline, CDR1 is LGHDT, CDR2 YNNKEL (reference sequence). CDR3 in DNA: TGTGCCAGCAGCCAAAAACAGGGGGAGTGGACTGAAGCTTTCTTT. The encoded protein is CASSQKQGEWTEAFF.

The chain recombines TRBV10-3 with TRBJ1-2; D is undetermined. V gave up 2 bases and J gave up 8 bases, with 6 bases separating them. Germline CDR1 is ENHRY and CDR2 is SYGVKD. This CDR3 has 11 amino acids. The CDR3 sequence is CAISEGGGYTF. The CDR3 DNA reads TGTGCCATCAGTGAGGGAGGGGGCTACACCTTC.

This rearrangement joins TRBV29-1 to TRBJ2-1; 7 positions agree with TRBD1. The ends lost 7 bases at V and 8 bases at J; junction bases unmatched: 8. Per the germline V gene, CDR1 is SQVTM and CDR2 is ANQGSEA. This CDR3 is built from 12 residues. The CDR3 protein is CSGQGDNHEQFF. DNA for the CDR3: TGCAGCGGACAGGGAGATAACCATGAGCAGTTCTTC.